The T cell receptor beta chain under discussion was sequenced for a study of shared clonotypes between healthy human individuals. Unmatched junction bases numbered 8, after V lost 2 bases and J lost 2 bases. CDR1 and CDR2 (germline): SGDLS, YYNGEE. This CDR3 has 16 amino acids. TCRdb's copy holds only in-frame clones and misses some; the assay was immunoSEQ multiplex PCR. The table lists 2.3 million or so clones, over 90% of them singletons. This clonotype originated in a man aged 18-30 years in good health. Some clones in this sample may be carry-over from other donors' samples. J is TRBJ2-5 and V is TRBV9, with 8 bases aligning to TRBD1. The source material was naive CD4+ T cells from PBMCs. Subset in this sample: CD45RA+ positively selected. CDR3 protein: CASSVTGAPWQETQYF. The CDR3, as DNA: TGTGCCAGCAGCGTGACAGGGGCCCCCTGGCAAGAGACCCAGTACTTC.